This T cell receptor beta chain appears in the sequencing data of a study of blood T cell repertoires in COVID-19 (dated by TCRdb to the early 2020s). Regarding the complete study: The collaborator samples originated in the United States, Italy and Spain and spanned the acute and convalescent phases of COVID-19. The prospective study material was composed of cDNA or gDNA derived from T cells, B-cell-depleted T cells, or PBMCs. Deeply sampled blood TCRbeta repertoires from subjects exposed to, actively infected with, or recovered from COVID-19 were included in the dataset. The repertoires were released in a freely available public database meant as a resource for research on the immune response to SARS-CoV-2. The samples were drawn from two sources: the first 160 participants of the ongoing ImmuneRACE study, and approximately 1,300 subjects contributed by 6 global collaborators. Sample metadata almost always included a de-identified subject ID, COVID-19 status, age in years and sex. Where available, HLA class I and class II types were taken from metadata supplied by the sample provider and were not determined by assay-based typing. Here is what the overall study found, with its caveats: Clinical and demographic metadata were provided uncurated, with the amount varying by source and participant.

In the case of this clone: Its antigen target is currently unknown. No clone much larger than this one lies a single base away; base qualities are absent.

TCRbeta CDR3 regions were amplified from genomic DNA by means of the immunoSEQ Assay, a bias-controlled multiplex PCR. Per the source publication's procedure: The number of nucleated cells in each sample was estimated by amplification of reference gene primers within the assay. Sequence reads were collapsed and filtered to measure the absolute abundance of every unique TCRbeta CDR3 rearrangement. For each sample, productive Simpson clonality was calculated as the square root of Simpson's diversity index across productive rearrangements. TCRdb re-hosts the immuneACCESS table, in-frame sequences only. Its copies lack some clones; in the studies checked, an unresolved V gene accounts for under half of them, and the cause for the rest is not known. V, J and clone size reflect that table, while D and trimming were determined from the DNA. This sample holds around 400,000 clones; 70% to 90% were observed only once. The ten top clones hold 8.5% to 12% of the sample.

At the junction V is shortened by 3 bases and J by 8 bases, with 13 bases in between. The CDR3 covers 13 residues, taking in both the cysteine and the phenylalanine. Here the CDR3 DNA is all that survives: 39 bases in frame from base 1. The germline V gene provides CDR1 SGHTA and CDR2 FQGTGA. At one collaborating source in Seattle, patients were enrolled during active infection and were followed longitudinally through the course of disease. Whole blood was collected in K2EDTA tubes by collaborating institutions according to the institutions' own protocols. For TCRbeta analysis, collaborators shipped samples as frozen whole blood, isolated PBMCs, or DNA extracted from either of those sample types.

The clonotype was recovered from a woman aged 25 to 45 with COVID-19, enrolled during active disease. The rearranged segments are TRBV7-3 and TRBJ1-2; the D gene is possibly TRBD1, with 6 bases matching. The sample comprised peripheral blood. The CDR3 amino acid sequence is: CASSLTGYEGYTF. The sequenced DNA is TGTGCCAGCAGCTTGACAGGTTATGAAGGCTACACCTTC.